A single sample gave rise to the 26 T cell receptor beta chains below, sequenced in a study of control samples from healthy donors and cancer patients. Assay used: immunoSEQ multiplex PCR; TCRdb lists only in-frame clones, some missing. The sample records about 55,000 clones, approximately 85% being singletons. The sequenced sample consisted of blood. All receptors derive from a man aged 45 to 65 in good health.

The rearrangement joins TRBV11-2 to TRBJ1-1; D gene unclear. V was shortened by 1 base and J by 1 base, with 10 bases between the two germline ends. Germline CDR1 reads SGHAT; CDR2 reads FQNNGV. The CDR3 length is 15 residues. As DNA, the CDR3 is TGTGCCAGCAGCTTAGGAGGAGCCAGGAACACTGAAGCTTTCTTT. Translation gives CASSLGGARNTEAFF. Combining the CDR3 with reference TRBV11-2 and TRBJ1-1 gives the whole variable domain EAGVAQSPRYKIIEKRQSVAFWCNPISGHATLYWYQQILGQGPKLLIQFQNNGVVDDSQLPKDRFSAERLKGVDSTLKIQPAKLEDSAVYLCASSLGGARNTEAFFGQGTRLTVV.

This chain joins TRBV28 and TRBJ2-7; 11 bases line up with TRBD2. V shed 4 bases, J shed 0 bases, and the junction held 5 bases outside the gene matches. Germline loops: CDR1 MDHEN, CDR2 SYDVKM. The CDR3 totals 16 residues. CDR3 coding DNA: TGTGCCAGCAGTTCTGTGGGACTAGCGGCCTCCTACGAGCAGTACTTC. This codes for CASSSVGLAASYEQYF.

The chain links TRBV11-2 to TRBJ1-6; unclear D gene. In germline, CDR1 is SGHAT, CDR2 FQNNGV. The CDR3 runs to 17 residues. V lost 4 bases, J lost 6 bases, and 19 bases lay in between. In nucleotides, the CDR3 is TGTGCCAGCAGCTCTCGCCTAGGACCAAAGGGTAATTCACCCCTCCACTTT. Translated: CASSSRLGPKGNSPLHF.

J is TRBJ2-2 and V is TRBV7-9; TRBD2 matches 13 bases. The V and J ends lost 4 bases and 5 bases, in that order; junction bases with no gene match: 1. Germline CDR1 and CDR2: SEHNR and FQNEAQ (reference sequence). The CDR3 extends over 15 amino acids. The CDR3 reads CASSWTSGRTGELFF. The DNA for the CDR3 is TGTGCCAGCAGCTGGACTAGCGGGAGAACCGGGGAGCTGTTTTTT.

This chain links TRBV4-1 with TRBJ2-7, with TRBD1 matching 8 bases. The CDR3 runs 14 residues. V was clipped by 3 bases and J by 5 bases; unmatched bases: 6. CDR1 and CDR2 from the germline V gene are MGHRA and YSYEKL. Written as DNA, the CDR3 is TGCGCCAGCAGCCACACGACAGGGGCGAACGAGCAGTACTTC. Its translation: CASSHTTGANEQYF.

The rearrangement joins TRBV5-5 to TRBJ1-5, with 7 bases lining up with TRBD1. With V trimmed by 0 bases and J by 2 bases, 2 bases remained unmatched. The CDR3 loop spans 15 amino acids. CDR1 and CDR2 (germline): SGHKS, YYEKEE (reference sequence). The CDR3 bases are TGTGCCAGCAGCTTGGAGGGGGCAGGCAATCAGCCCCAGCATTTT. Its protein is CASSLEGAGNQPQHF.

The rearrangement uses TRBV18 and TRBJ2-2; TRBD1 agrees at 8 bases. The CDR3 has 19 amino acids. Losses at the gene ends were 2 bases for V and 1 base for J; bases not matched to a gene: 12. CDR1 is KGHSH and CDR2 is LQKENI in the germline V gene. Written as DNA, the CDR3 is TGTGCCAGCTCACCAGACAGGGGCGATCTCCCTATGAACACCGGGGAGCTGTTTTTT. It translates to CASSPDRGDLPMNTGELFF.

The V gene is TRBV5-4, the J gene TRBJ1-4; possibly TRBD1 for D (5 bases). The V gene's germline CDR1 is SGHNT and CDR2 YYREEE (reference sequence). The CDR3 is made up of 14 amino acids. The V and J ends lost 2 bases and 7 bases respectively, with 12 bases between them. The chain's CDR3 is CASSFQGVSEKLFF. Written as DNA, the CDR3 is TGTGCCAGCAGCTTTCAGGGAGTCAGTGAAAAACTGTTTTTT.

The chain is built from TRBV24-1 and TRBJ2-2, with unresolved D. Germline-derived CDR1 and CDR2 are KGHDR and SFDVKD. V gave up 1 base and J gave up 9 bases, with 8 bases separating them. The CDR3 covers 13 residues. Written as DNA, the CDR3 is TGTGCCACCAGTGATTTTGCGTACCGGGAGCTGTTTTTT. This translates into CATSDFAYRELFF.

This sequence joins TRBV10-3 and TRBJ1-3; D might be TRBD1 (5 bases). Trimming shortened V by 3 bases and J by 2 bases, and 8 bases separated the two germline ends. The CDR3 loop spans 14 amino acids. Germline CDR1 reads ENHRY; CDR2 reads SYGVKD. The CDR3 loop is CAISERGAGNTIYF. CDR3 in DNA: TGTGCCATCAGTGAACGGGGGGCTGGAAACACCATATATTTT.

The rearrangement uses TRBV2 and TRBJ1-5; 8 nucleotides agree with TRBD1. V gave up 4 bases and J gave up 7 bases; unmatched junction bases: 3. From germline, CDR1 is SNHLY and CDR2 FYNNEI. The CDR3 has 13 amino acids. Here the CDR3 DNA reads TGTGCCAGCAGTGGAACAGGGGGGCAGCCCCAGCATTTT. Translation gives CASSGTGGQPQHF.

This clone was picked up one time. V is TRBV19 and J is TRBJ2-6, with TRBD1 matching 11 bases. J lost 2 bases, V lost 3 bases, and 15 bases had no gene match. The CDR3 runs 21 residues. Germline CDR1 and CDR2: LNHDA and SQIVND (reference sequence). CDR3 region: CASSILTHGQGAVAGANVLTF. CDR3 DNA sequence: TGTGCCAGTAGTATCCTAACCCACGGACAGGGGGCAGTGGCTGGGGCCAACGTCCTGACTTTC. The whole variable domain, filled in from reference TRBV19 and TRBJ2-6, reads DGGITQSPKYLFRKEGQNVTLSCEQNLNHDAMYWYRQDPGQGLRLIYYSQIVNDFQKGDIAEGYSVSREKKESFPLTVTSAQKNPTAFYLCASSILTHGQGAVAGANVLTFGAGSRLTVL.

V usage is TRBV10-3 and J usage is TRBJ2-3, with 13 bases aligning to TRBD2. CDR1 and CDR2 (germline): ENHRY, SYGVKD. V lost 2 bases and J lost 12; bases outside the gene matches: 14. The CDR3 is 17 residues long. The CDR3 nucleotides read TGTGCCATCAGTGAGCCACGGACTAGCGGGAGCATTGGGACACAGTATTTT. This encodes CAISEPRTSGSIGTQYF.

The chain links TRBV5-5 to TRBJ2-2, with TRBD2 matching 10 bases. The ends lost 2 bases at V and 3 bases at J; junction bases unmatched: 4. This CDR3 comprises 16 residues. Germline-derived CDR1 and CDR2 are SGHKS and YYEKEE (reference sequence). DNA of the CDR3: TGTGCCAGCAGCTTAAATCTAGCGGGGGACACCGGGGAGCTGTTTTTT. It is translated as CASSLNLAGDTGELFF.

This clone was observed a few times. The chain combines TRBV9 with TRBJ2-5; 8 positions match TRBD2. After removal of 0 bases from V and 5 bases from J, the junction contained 9 bases not matched to a gene. Per the germline V gene, CDR1 is SGDLS and CDR2 is YYNGEE. The CDR3 is 16 amino acids. The CDR3 here is CASSVAASGSTETQYF. The CDR3 DNA reads as TGTGCCAGCAGCGTAGCGGCCAGCGGGAGTACGGAGACCCAGTACTTC.

The V call is TRBV27, the J call TRBJ2-7; weak D call: TRBD1 (6 bases). CDR3 length equals 14 residues. The germline V gene has CDR1 MNHEY and CDR2 SMNVEV (reference sequence). Trimming took 2 bases from V and 4 from J, leaving 12 bases between them. As DNA, the CDR3 is TGTGCCAGCAGTTTAAACTCTCAGGGGTACGAGCAGTACTTC. Protein sequence: CASSLNSQGYEQYF.

The gene calls are TRBV11-2 and TRBJ2-3; possible D gene TRBD1, 5 bases. Germline V gene sequence: CDR1 SGHAT, CDR2 FQNNGV. This CDR3 is 16 amino acids long. The germline V and J ends were trimmed by 5 bases and 1 base, with 16 bases remaining between them. CDR3 sequence: CASSQLAGAGTDTQYF. The CDR3 DNA sequence: TGTGCCAGCAGCCAGCTGGCTGGGGCGGGCACAGATACGCAGTATTTT. Complete variable domain (other parts from reference TRBV11-2 and TRBJ2-3): EAGVAQSPRYKIIEKRQSVAFWCNPISGHATLYWYQQILGQGPKLLIQFQNNGVVDDSQLPKDRFSAERLKGVDSTLKIQPAKLEDSAVYLCASSQLAGAGTDTQYFGPGTRLTVL.

The rearrangement uses TRBV6-5 and TRBJ2-6; the D is unclear. This CDR3 comprises 14 residues. CDR1 and CDR2 (germline): MNHEY, SVGAGI. Trimming pared 8 bases from V and 0 bases from J, leaving 8 bases between. This chain's CDR3 is CASGKFSGANVLTF. CDR3 DNA: TGTGCCAGCGGTAAATTCTCTGGGGCCAACGTCCTGACTTTC.

The rearrangement links TRBV28 to TRBJ1-4; 8 bases line up with TRBD1. CDR1 MDHEN and CDR2 SYDVKM come from the germline V gene. J was trimmed by 6 bases and V by 5 bases; bases with no gene match: 8. This CDR3 spans 15 amino acids. The CDR3 spells CASSTTGTGYEKLFF. The CDR3 DNA follows: TGTGCCAGCAGTACCACCGGGACAGGTTATGAAAAACTGTTTTTT.

This rearrangement joins TRBV5-6 to TRBJ2-1, with TRBD1 matching 8 bases. V shed 4 bases and J 4 bases; nucleotides not matched to a gene: 10. The germline V gene encodes CDR1 SGHDT and CDR2 YYEEEE. This CDR3 contains 16 residues. The CDR3 sequence: CASSHSGQGAYNEQFF. As DNA, the CDR3 is TGTGCCAGCAGCCACTCTGGGCAGGGGGCTTACAATGAGCAGTTCTTC.

The chain couples TRBV4-3 to TRBJ2-1; D remains unclear. CDR1 and CDR2 (germline): LGHNA, YSLEER. There are 17 residues in the CDR3. Trimming pared 0 bases from V and 0 bases from J, leaving 12 bases between. CDR3 sequence (DNA): TGCGCCAGCAGCCAAGATCTCCCGGGTAGCTCCTACAATGAGCAGTTCTTC. Translating gives CASSQDLPGSSYNEQFF.

This clone was found once. The J gene is TRBJ1-2, the V gene TRBV10-3; D is undetermined. The length of the CDR3 is 14 residues. V was clipped by 0 bases and J by 6 bases, with 11 bases between them. The V gene's germline CDR1 is ENHRY and CDR2 SYGVKD. Here the CDR3 reads CAISESEGGDGYTF. CDR3 DNA sequence: TGTGCCATCAGTGAGTCAGAAGGAGGAGATGGCTACACCTTC.

The V call is TRBV28, the J call TRBJ1-2; D is possibly TRBD1 (6 bases). CDR1 is MDHEN and CDR2 is SYDVKM in the germline V gene. The germline V and J ends were trimmed by 5 bases and 4 bases, with 11 bases remaining between them. The CDR3 is 13 residues long. The CDR3 loop is CASSLQGSYGYTF. Written as DNA, the CDR3 is TGTGCCAGCAGTCTCCAGGGGAGCTATGGCTACACCTTC.

The chain combines TRBV6-5 with TRBJ1-6; D is unresolved. Germline assignment: CDR1 MNHEY and CDR2 SVGAGI. The CDR3 loop spans 14 amino acids. Deletions cut 8 bases from V and 7 bases from J, with 15 bases between. The CDR3 spells CASSRTLGNSPLHF. CDR3 nucleotide sequence: TGTGCCAGCTCCAGGACCCTGGGGAATTCACCCCTCCACTTT.

J is TRBJ2-1 and V is TRBV27; 14 positions match TRBD2. This CDR3 contains 19 residues. CDR1 and CDR2 from the germline V gene are MNHEY and SMNVEV (reference sequence). The V segment lost 2 bases and the J segment 4 bases; nucleotides outside the gene matches: 10. For the CDR3, the DNA is TGTGCCAGCAGTTTAGGGACTAGCGGGAGTAGCCGGGGTTACAATGAGCAGTTCTTC. Its protein is CASSLGTSGSSRGYNEQFF.

This sequence joins TRBV25-1 and TRBJ2-7; no clear D gene. This CDR3 has 12 residues. Looked up from germline, CDR1 is MGHDK and CDR2 is SYGVNS. Trimming removed 5 bases at V and 0 bases at J, with 5 bases between. DNA of the CDR3: TGTGCCAGCAGTCCAAGCTCCTACGAGCAGTACTTC. Residues: CASSPSSYEQYF.